Detailed here is one T cell receptor (beta chain). The CDR3 contains 14 residues. CDR1 MDHEN and CDR2 SYDVKM come from the germline V gene. V was clipped by 6 bases and J by 0 bases, with 9 bases between them. The record originates from a study of graft-versus-host responses after intestinal transplantation. Clones were sequenced by immunoSEQ multiplex PCR, and TCRdb holds only the in-frame ones, with some missing. The sample yields about 27,000 clones, around 94% seen once. The clonotype comes from a human patient who received an intestinal transplant, so some T cells may come from the graft donor. The chain is built from TRBV28 and TRBJ1-5; D unclear. Source: PBMCs, taken roughly 32 days after intestinal transplant. The CDR3 protein is CASSRAFSNQPQHF. The CDR3 DNA reads TGTGCCAGCAGCCGGGCATTTAGCAATCAGCCCCAGCATTTT.